The 15 T cell receptor beta chains below come from one sample, sequenced in a study of CD8+CD57+ T cells in acquired aplastic anemia. Genomic DNA templated the TCR beta VDJ and CDR3 profiling. TCRdb independently ran MiXCR on the reads; one entry per CDR3 protein. The profile shows 150,000 to 200,000 distinct CDR3 sequences, 55% to 80% of them singletons. What was sequenced was sorted CD4+, CD8+, or CD8+CD57+ T cells (not recorded which) from PBMCs. The receptors stem from a human donor in good health.

The chain carries TRBV2 and TRBJ2-5, with 11 bases matching TRBD1. Germline CDR1 reads SNHLY; CDR2 reads FYNNEI. Trimming cost V 8 bases and J 5 bases; bases outside gene matches: 10. This CDR3 region has 15 residues. The CDR3 region is CASLPWDRGSETQYF. The CDR3, as DNA: TGTGCCAGCCTCCCCTGGGACAGGGGGTCGGAGACCCAGTACTTC.

The chain joins TRBV7-9 to TRBJ2-5; D may be TRBD1 (6 bases). The CDR3 covers 15 residues. Germline CDR1 is SEHNR and CDR2 is FQNEAQ (reference sequence). With 1 base removed from V and 3 bases from J, the gap between germline ends came to 12 bases. CDR3 nucleotide sequence: TGTGCCAGCAGCTTAGTGGTAACAGGGAAAGAGACCCAGTACTTC. Amino acids: CASSLVVTGKETQYF.

V gene TRBV20-1 combines with J gene TRBJ1-1; D perhaps matches TRBD1 (6 bases). Germline V gene lookup returns CDR1 DFQATT and CDR2 SNEGSKA (reference sequence). The germline V and J ends were trimmed by 3 bases and 3 bases, with 11 bases remaining between them. The CDR3 loop spans 13 amino acids. The CDR3 DNA follows: TGCAGTGCTAGTTGGGCAGGGGACACTGAAGCTTTCTTT. This sequence encodes CSASWAGDTEAFF.

Ten or more counts support this clonotype. The V and J genes are TRBV10-2 and TRBJ2-7, with D perhaps TRBD2 (6 bases). The V gene's germline CDR1 is WSHSY and CDR2 SAAADI. The V and J ends lost 3 bases and 3 bases respectively, with 12 bases between them. The CDR3 contains 14 residues. Here the CDR3 DNA reads TGCGCCAGCAGTGATATAGCGGTAATCTACGAGCAGTACTTC. Protein product: CASSDIAVIYEQYF.

The rearrangement joins TRBV25-1 to TRBJ2-6, with TRBD1 matching 9 bases. V lost 7 bases and J lost 0; bases outside the gene matches: 7. In germline, CDR1 is MGHDK, CDR2 SYGVNS. The CDR3 is 17 residues long. Written as DNA, the CDR3 is TGTGCCAGCACCGGACAGGGGAAGGACTCTGGGGCCAACGTCCTGACTTTC. Its protein is CASTGQGKDSGANVLTF. The variable domain in full, with the rest retrieved from reference TRBV25-1 and TRBJ2-6, is EADIYQTPRYLVIGTGKKITLECSQTMGHDKMYWYQQDPGMELHLIHYSYGVNSTEKGDLSSESTVSRIRTEHFPLTLESARPSHTSQYLCASTGQGKDSGANVLTFGAGSRLTVL.

As for this clonotype: One end of the junction fails to match germline, which may point to a read error. The chain links TRBV5-4 to TRBJ2-7; D call uncertain. Germline lookup yields CDR1 SGHNT and CDR2 YYREEE (reference sequence). The CDR3 sequence is 14 residues long. The CDR3 is CASSLPSKRHEQYF. Written as DNA, the CDR3 is TGTGCCAGCAGCTTACCTAGTAAGAGACACGAGCAGTACTTT.

V gene TRBV2 combines with J gene TRBJ2-3; 8 bases are shared with TRBD1. J was trimmed by 1 base and V by 11 bases; bases with no gene match: 14. The CDR3 spans 16 residues. The V gene's germline CDR1 is SNHLY and CDR2 FYNNEI. The CDR3 loop is CAGERGDRGGTDTQYF. Here the CDR3 DNA reads TGTGCCGGCGAGAGGGGAGACAGGGGAGGCACAGATACGCAGTATTTT.

The chain combines TRBV5-4 with TRBJ2-7, with a weak D call TRBD1 (6 bases). The V gene lost 4 bases and the J gene lost 0 bases, with 14 bases spanning the gap. Germline values: CDR1 SGHNT, CDR2 YYREEE (reference sequence). The CDR3 runs to 15 residues. The CDR3 sequence: CASSRMQGSSYEQYF. CDR3 nucleotide sequence: TGTGCCAGCAGCAGGATGCAGGGGAGCTCCTACGAGCAGTACTTC.

The rearrangement joins TRBV5-1 to TRBJ2-7; D not certain. V was shortened by 0 bases and J by 2 bases, with 15 bases between the two germline ends. The CDR3 is made up of 16 amino acids. CDR1 SGHRS and CDR2 YFSETQ come from the germline V gene. In nucleotides, the CDR3 is TGCGCCAGCAGCTTGGCCTGGGCAGAAGTAACCTACGAGCAGTACTTC. Encoded protein: CASSLAWAEVTYEQYF.

This clonotype occurred once. The chain carries TRBV10-2 and TRBJ1-1; D uncertain. CDR1 is WSHSY and CDR2 is SAAADI in the germline V gene. This CDR3 contains 12 residues. Trimming removed 2 bases at V and 7 bases at J, with 8 bases between. The CDR3 loop is CASSEGGSEAFF. As DNA, the CDR3 is TGCGCCAGCAGTGAGGGAGGCAGTGAAGCTTTCTTT.

In the case of this clonotype: A much larger clonotype is one base distant, so this may be a read error. The V and J genes are TRBV6-1 and TRBJ2-5; D perhaps matches TRBD1 (5 bases). CDR3 length: 15 amino acids. Per the germline V gene, CDR1 is MNHNS and CDR2 is SASEGT. The V end lost 4 bases, the J end lost 1 base, and 13 bases lay between the germline ends. The CDR3 coding sequence is TGTGCCAGCAGTGGTAATCCAGGGCCCCAAGAGACCCAGTACTTC. Translating gives CASSGNPGPQETQYF.

The J gene is TRBJ2-1, the V gene TRBV5-1; TRBD1 matches 7 bases. Trimming at V came to 5 bases and at J to 5 bases, leaving 7 bases not matched to a gene. The germline CDR1 and CDR2 sequences are SGHRS and YFSETQ. The CDR3 covers 14 residues. The CDR3 region has the DNA TGCGCCAGCAGAGCACCGGGACAGCACAATGAGCAGTTCTTC. It yields the protein CASRAPGQHNEQFF.

The rearrangement uses TRBV10-3 and TRBJ1-6; TRBD1 matches at 7 bases. V was clipped by 5 bases and J by 7 bases; unmatched bases: 5. The V gene's germline CDR1 is ENHRY and CDR2 SYGVKD. This CDR3 has 14 amino acids. CDR3 sequence reads: CAISSGQENSPLHF. CDR3 nucleotides: TGTGCCATCAGTTCTGGACAGGAGAATTCACCCCTCCACTTT.

CDR3 DNA sequence: TGTGCCAGCTCCGGGGGGACTAGCGGACCCGGGGAGCTGTTTTTT. Translating gives CASSGGTSGPGELFF. The V and J genes are TRBV2 and TRBJ2-2; 11 bases align to TRBD2. The CDR3 is 15 amino acids. The V gene end was trimmed by 8 bases and the J gene end by 6 bases; junction bases not matched to a gene: 8. The V gene's germline CDR1 is SNHLY and CDR2 FYNNEI. The entire variable domain, with the rest obtained from reference TRBV2 and TRBJ2-2, is as follows: EPEVTQTPSHQVTQMGQEVILRCVPISNHLYFYWYRQILGQKVEFLVSFYNNEISEKSEIFDDQFSVERPDGSNFTLKIRSTKLEDSAMYFCASSGGTSGPGELFFGEGSRLTVL.

This clonotype was picked up a small number of times. The chain combines TRBV2 with TRBJ2-7, with 11 bases that match TRBD2. CDR1 and CDR2 from the germline V gene are SNHLY and FYNNEI. The CDR3 runs to 14 residues. Unmatched junction bases numbered 2, after V lost 7 bases and J lost 0 bases. The CDR3 region is CASKTSGSSYEQYF. CDR3 sequence (DNA): TGTGCCAGCAAAACTAGCGGGAGCTCCTACGAGCAGTACTTC.